These T cell receptor beta chains were read from a single sample in a study of blood T cell repertoires in COVID-19. Assay: immunoSEQ multiplex PCR; the TCRdb copy retains only in-frame clones and omits some. Seen here are approximately 250,000 clones, around 83% observed once, and the top ten hold under 2.5%. Sequences were obtained from peripheral blood. The receptors here all came from a man aged 40-55 years who had recovered from COVID-19. CDR3s include the opening cysteine and the closing phenylalanine or tryptophan. The D gene is left open where the match is weak. Clone size, where shown, is once, few, many, or a class for clones that have expanded.

size,D,V,J,DNA,CDR3
-,TRBD2,TRBV7-8,TRBJ2-5,TGTGCCAGCAGCGGACTACGACTAGCGGGAGGGCAGGAGACCCAGTACTTC,CASSGLRLAGGQETQYF
-,-,TRBV29-1,TRBJ2-1,TGCAGCGTTGGGTCAAGCCCGAGCTCCTACAATGAGCAGTTCTTC,CSVGSSPSSYNEQFF
-,-,TRBV2,TRBJ2-7,TGTGCCAGCAAGTGGGAGTCCTACGAGCAGTACTTC,CASKWESYEQYF
-,TRBD2,TRBV27,TRBJ2-3,TGTGCCAGCAGGTCCCTCGGGGGGACAGATACGCAGTATTTT,CASRSLGGTDTQYF
few,-,TRBV29-1,TRBJ1-1,TGCAGCGTTAAGCAGGAAGCCATGAACACTGAAGCTTTCTTT,CSVKQEAMNTEAFF
-,-,TRBV5-6,TRBJ2-5,TGTGCCAGCAGCTTCGGGCGGGGAGAGACCCAGTACTTC,CASSFGRGETQYF
-,-,TRBV4-2,TRBJ2-1,TGTGCCAGCAGCCAAGATAGGAGCGGGTGGCGGGCTAATGAGCAGTTCTTC,CASSQDRSGWRANEQFF
-,TRBD2,TRBV13,TRBJ2-3,TGTGCCAGCAGCGCGGGACTAGCGGGGGGGCGGCATACGCAGTATTTT,CASSAGLAGGRHTQYF
-,TRBD2,TRBV5-8,TRBJ2-3,TGTGCCAGCAGCTGGACTAGCGGGCGTGCTGATACGCAGTATTTT,CASSWTSGRADTQYF
-,-,TRBV6-5,TRBJ2-7,TGTGCCAGCTCCAGAGGCCGCTTCCCCTCCGAGCAGTACTTC,CASSRGRFPSEQYF
once,-,TRBV7-2,TRBJ2-3,TGTGCCAGCAGCTCACGGACTGACACAGATACGCAGTATTTT,CASSSRTDTDTQYF
-,TRBD2,TRBV30,TRBJ2-3,TGTGCCTGGAGTGACACTAGCGGGGTGCCAGATACGCAGTATTTT,CAWSDTSGVPDTQYF
-,-,TRBV13,TRBJ2-7,TGTGCCAGCAGCTCCCGGTACGGCGGGGACTACGAGCAGTACTTC,CASSSRYGGDYEQYF
-,TRBD2,TRBV7-8,TRBJ2-7,TGTGCCAGCAGCTTATCTAGCGGGAGGGAGGACGAGCAGTACTTC,CASSLSSGREDEQYF
-,-,TRBV2,TRBJ1-1,TGTGCCAGCAGTGTCGAGACAGCGAACACTGAAGCTTTCTTT,CASSVETANTEAFF
-,TRBD1,TRBV7-2,TRBJ1-5,TGTGCCAGCAGCCAAGGGACAGGCCGAAATCAGCCCCAGCATTTT,CASSQGTGRNQPQHF
once,TRBD2,TRBV12-3/TRBV12-4,TRBJ2-7,TGTGCCAGCAGTCCCGGACTAGCGGGACTCAACTTC,CASSPGLAGLNF
-,-,TRBV24-1,TRBJ1-4,TGTGCCACCAGTGATTTGCCTAGATTTGAAAATGAAAAACTGTTTTTT,CATSDLPRFENEKLFF
-,TRBD2,TRBV10-3,TRBJ2-3,TGTGCCATCAGGCGTACTAGCGGGGGCACAGATACGCAGTATTTT,CAIRRTSGGTDTQYF
-,-,TRBV5-1,TRBJ1-1,TGCGCCAGCAGCTTGGGGTCAGGGAACACTGAAGCTTTCTTT,CASSLGSGNTEAFF
-,-,TRBV4-3,TRBJ2-7,TGCGCCAGCAGCCTAGCCCCCCTTTCCTACGAGCAGTACTTC,CASSLAPLSYEQYF
-,-,TRBV19,TRBJ2-5,TGTGCCAGTAGTCTTCCGGGACAGCTTCCTCAAGGGGGGAAAGAGACCCAGTACTTC,CASSLPGQLPQGGKETQYF
-,TRBD2,TRBV5-6,TRBJ2-2,TGTGCCAGCAGCACCCTCAAGCGGGAGGGCCTCTTGAGGGAGCTGTTTTTT,CASSTLKREGLLRELFF
-,-,TRBV7-2,TRBJ2-1,TGTGCCAGCAGCTTAGCAAGGACTTTATACAATGAGCAGTTCTTC,CASSLARTLYNEQFF